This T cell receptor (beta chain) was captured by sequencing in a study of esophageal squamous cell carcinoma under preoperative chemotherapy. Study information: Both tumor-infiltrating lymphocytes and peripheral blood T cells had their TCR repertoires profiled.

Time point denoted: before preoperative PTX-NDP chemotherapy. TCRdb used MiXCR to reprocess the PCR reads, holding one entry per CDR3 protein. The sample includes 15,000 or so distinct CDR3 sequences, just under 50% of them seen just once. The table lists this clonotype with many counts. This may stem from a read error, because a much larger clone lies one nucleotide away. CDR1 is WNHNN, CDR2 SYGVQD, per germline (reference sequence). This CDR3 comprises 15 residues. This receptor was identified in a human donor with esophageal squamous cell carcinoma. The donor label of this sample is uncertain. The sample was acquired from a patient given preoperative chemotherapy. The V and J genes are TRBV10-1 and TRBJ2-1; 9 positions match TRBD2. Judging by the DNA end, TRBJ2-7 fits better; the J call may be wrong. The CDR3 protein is CASRPRREGRGEQYF. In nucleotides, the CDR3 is TGCGCCAGCCGACCGCGGCGGGAGGGCCGGGGGGAGCAGTACTTC.